The present TCR beta chain was sequenced within a study of cytomegalovirus exposure and HLA in healthy donors (dated by TCRdb to the late 2010s). At the level of the whole study: According to an earlier analysis of several hundred of the donors, roughly 180 million T cells yielded 117 million unique TCR beta sequences and approximately 280 Gb of sequence data. An early release that covered fewer than 800 HLA-typed donors contained about 300 gigabases of sequencing data and 75 million to 100 million unique TCR sequences. Of the 398 genotyped donors, roughly 85% fell in the genetic ancestry cluster associated with self-reported Caucasian donors. The study was designed to test whether signatures of past pathogen exposure could be identified by cataloging public T cell receptors. The study used immunosequencing to profile the T cell repertoires of several hundred subjects and linked those repertoires to cytomegalovirus serostatus. In addition to the first cohort of 666 subjects, a separate validation cohort of 120 different subjects was used. High-throughput TCR immunosequencing, statistical association of individual TCRs with disease status, and machine learning were combined to predict cytomegalovirus infection status. A later analysis re-examined previously published TCR beta repertoires from more than 600 donors and added high-resolution HLA genotyping to investigate patterns of TCR occurrence. The later analysis used no new phenotypic data to find candidate immune exposures, relying instead on TCR beta sequences and their occurrence across donors. An earlier analysis of approximately 630 of the donors applied high-throughput TCR beta sequencing to assess whether each TCR beta V gene segment acted as functional or pseudogenic. Donor age, sex, ethnicity and CMV serostatus were collected together with the repertoire data. A later genetic analysis used genome-wide SNP genotypes for about three fifths of the 666 donors, treating that subset as a discovery cohort. Every repertoire in the discovery cohort had been generated on one and the same sequencing platform. HLA typing covered class I and class II loci at four-digit resolution. The number of typed donors differed by locus: roughly 620-630 for A, B, C, DRB1 and DQB1; approximately 540 for DQA1; 606 for DPA1; and about 470 for DPB1. A few DR-DQ haplotypes were handled as single units for association and clustering because linkage in the cohort was strong. On average, roughly 240,000 unique TCR beta nucleotide sequences were sequenced per donor among a few hundred genotyped donors of the cohort, with roughly 18% of those sequences being non-productive.

From the cysteine up to the phenylalanine, the CDR3 has a length of 14 residues. Kept here is only the CDR3 DNA, which spans 42 bases and is read in frame from base 1. V is reduced by 6 bases and J by 3 bases, leaving a spacing of 13 bases between them. CDR1 is given as SEHNR and CDR2 as FQNEAQ, both from the germline V gene (reference sequence). Beyond this particular receptor, the publication reports: The 87-base-pair reads could not distinguish some IMGT-functional V segments, including TRBV6-2 and TRBV6-3, so those segments were excluded. A later genetic analysis reported fewer N-insertions in productive TCRs among donors in an Asian-associated ancestry cluster than the 666-donor mean. In vitro tests confirmed that three of the cytomegalovirus-associated TCR beta chains recognize cytomegalovirus antigens. Several of the top co-occurrence clusters appeared to be linked to parvovirus B19, influenza, CMV and Epstein-Barr virus, according to a later analysis. A total of about 150 TCR beta chains were listed by the study as associated with cytomegalovirus. The presence/absence analyses assumed that sequencing depth was roughly uniform across donors, and that assumption may not be true. A later analysis associated 15,000 to 20,000 TCR beta sequences with specific HLA alleles at a false discovery rate of 0.05. The sequencing pipeline was judged likely to have produced a cluster of highly shared sequence variants as a technical artifact. Because HLA typing was missing for some donors at each locus, association tests included only the typed subset. This cohort had only TCR beta chains sequenced, and the lack of alpha or paired-chain data limited which features could be detected. The authors suggested that the approach could potentially be generalized to other disease states and immunological phenotypes. Broadly in line with IMGT annotations, most TCR beta V segments showed up in productive rearrangements about 90% or about 30% of the time in an earlier analysis of 450 to 600 of the donors. Cytomegalovirus status was reported to be diagnosed by the classifier with high specificity and sensitivity in both the original and validation cohorts. Most CMV-associated TCR beta chains appeared to be HLA-restricted in a later analysis, and the HLA associations seemed to be driven largely by CMV exposure. In a later genetic analysis, a missense DCLRE1C variant was associated with V-gene and J-gene trimming of TCR beta chains, and the association was replicated in an independent cohort. Correlated functional status among segregating V segments might reflect linkage disequilibrium, but an unknown experimental factor could not be ruled out. Assigning TCR associations to individual alleles was difficult when HLA alleles, especially DR and DQ, strongly co-occurred. The earlier analysis of fewer than 750 of the donors excluded fewer than 20 rarely observed V segments, including chromosome 9 orphons, because counts were too low. The only immune exposure information available for the cohort was CMV serostatus. A further reported finding was that TCR beta sequences accurately predicted the HLA-A and HLA-B alleles for most subjects in the first cohort. Most TCR sequences were observed very rarely across donors, whereas some public TCRs were present in many individuals. A later analysis found that TCR association rates varied across HLA loci, with DRB1 alleles showing the most associated TCRs and HLA-C alleles the fewest. Compared with equally common non-associated chains, HLA-associated TCR beta chains in a later analysis were more clonally expanded and had lower generation probabilities.

Library method: the immunoSEQ multiplex PCR assay. A mixture of 60 forward primers for TCR Vbeta segments and 13 reverse primers for TCR Jbeta segments was used in the multiplex PCR. The CDR3 region of rearranged TCR beta genes was amplified from genomic DNA with a multiplex PCR assay. Amplified TCR beta libraries were sequenced as 87-base-pair reads on the Illumina HiSeq System. In the original analysis: A later analysis tallied tens of millions of unique TCR beta chains across the 666 repertoires, and approximately 12 million of those chains were shared by two or more donors. To remove PCR and sequencing errors, raw reads were error-corrected and collapsed into unique sequences using a nearest-neighbor algorithm that merged closely related sequences. To assign V, D and J gene segments, CDR3 sequences were aligned to IMGT reference sequences. Each retained sequence needed at least a six-nucleotide match to both a V gene segment and a J gene segment. Rearrangements were called productive when the CDR3 lacked stop codons and stayed in frame with V and J; all others were non-productive. Following IMGT convention, CDR3 was defined as the stretch from the second conserved V-encoded cysteine up to the conserved J-encoded phenylalanine. In an earlier analysis of roughly 580 of the donors, sequences lacking an unambiguous match to a single V gene segment were excluded. An earlier analysis of several hundred of the donors called V segments functional above 56.7% productive rearrangements and segregating when the between-donor standard deviation exceeded 5%. A statistical classification framework was developed to diagnose cytomegalovirus status using the catalog of TCR beta chain sequences. In a later analysis, V and J genes were assigned by comparing TCR nucleotide sequences against IMGT/GENE-DB human TR gene sequences. The TCRdist pipeline was used in a later analysis to assign CDR3 sequences and most-parsimonious VDJ recombination scenarios. In a later analysis, each TCR beta chain was defined by its CDR3 amino acid sequence together with its V-gene family, and reads lacking a unique V-gene family were excluded. As a way to deal with suspected cross-contamination and a sequencing artifact, a later analysis dropped 450 to 600 nucleotide sequences that were highly shared and had low generation probability. For each public chain, a later analysis derived a clonal expansion index from normalized ranks of inferred template counts within each repertoire. Generation probabilities in a later analysis came from a VDJ recombination model fitted to out-of-frame rearrangements, and those results were checked against IGoR. In a later analysis, TCR-TCR, TCR-HLA and TCR-CMV co-occurrence was scored with hypergeometric tests, and a repertoire-size bias correction was applied to TCR pairs. False discovery rates were estimated in a later analysis by permuting HLA or CMV assignments 20 times. In a later analysis, co-occurring TCRs were grouped using DBSCAN, and TCRdist sequence similarity was added for clustering within HLA-allele-positive subsets. For co-occurrence clustering, repertoires with fewer than 30,000 or more than 120,000 public chains were excluded, along with 5 or 6 repertoires with anomalous nucleotide sharing. TCRdb's version of the immuneACCESS table is confined to in-frame rearrangements and falls short of the full clone set. An unresolved V gene accounts for under half of the shortfall where checked; the remainder is of unknown origin. V, J and clone size are those of that table, while D and trimming were read from the DNA. This sample gives around 150,000 clones in total; approximately 82% of them show up just once. Around 11% of the sample rests with the top ten.

With respect to this clone: What this receptor recognizes is not known. It has no much larger one-base neighbor in the sample; base qualities were not kept.

The cohort consisted of hundreds of healthy bone marrow donors. All cohort members were sampled while nominally healthy, although unrecorded immune exposures were likely present. The donor was CMV seropositive and was included in the group of 250 to 350 seropositive cohort members. A peripheral blood sample was provided by each donor, and peripheral blood mononuclear cells were used for TCR beta sequencing. Genomic DNA was extracted from the blood cell samples with the Qiagen DNeasy Blood Extraction Kit. This receptor was taken from a man aged 18 to 29 in good health and CMV-seropositive. The chain was built from TRBV7-9 and TRBJ2-3; TRBD2 is a possible D gene, resting on 5 matching bases. Sequencing was done on a sample of PBMCs. The CDR3 sequence is CASRPEGWTDTQYF. DNA sequence: TGTGCCAGCAGACCCGAGGGTTGGACAGATACGCAGTATTTT.